The clone carrying this TCR beta chain was observed once. Its cognate antigen is unknown. This sample is part of a study of T cell responses to AZD1222 COVID-19 vaccine. General observations from the study: Spike was spanned by vaccine-associated CD4 TCRs, which were dominant at 160-218 and 743-854. Nearly half of spike-specific TCRs reportedly target unmutated variant regions. Donors skewed white British and female; clonal diversity was possibly underestimated.

Germline V gene data show CDR1 as MNHEY and CDR2 as SVGAGI. J lost 9 bases, V lost 2 bases, and 6 bases had no gene match. The length of the CDR3 is 13 residues. Measured with immunoSEQ multiplex PCR; TCRdb has only the in-frame clones, and not every one. This sample yields tens of thousands of clones, of which around 90% are seen a single time; about 4.9% belongs to the top ten. This sequence originates from an adult in good health. The specimen comprised peripheral blood, sampled on day 0 of MenACWY control vaccination. The V and J genes are TRBV6-5 and TRBJ1-2; TRBD1 aligns across 7 bases. The CDR3 nucleotides are TGTGCCAGCAGTTACACGGGACAGCCTAGCTACACCTTC. Amino acid sequence: CASSYTGQPSYTF.